The rows below give T cell receptor beta chains drawn from one sample of a study of shared clonotypes between healthy human individuals. TCRdb's table, derived via immunoSEQ multiplex PCR, lists solely in-frame clones and lacks some. The data contain 2 million to 2.5 million clones, roughly 95% of them seen just once; the ten biggest clones take up more than 0.1%. Sequences were obtained from naive CD4+ T cells sorted from blood. The receptors come from a young man in good health. Each CDR3 is given with its conserved first and last residue. A D gene is named only where the DNA matches it firmly. Clone size is stated in some rows and not others, as once, few, many or a class when expanded.

- | TRBJ2-2 | TRBD2 | TRBV9 | TGTGCCAGCAGCGTAGGACTAGCGGGGTTTACCACCGGGGAGCTGTTTTTT | CASSVGLAGFTTGELFF
- | TRBJ2-3 | - | TRBV27 | TGTGCCAGCAGTTTATCGAACTGGCCCAGCACAGATACGCAGTATTTT | CASSLSNWPSTDTQYF
- | TRBJ1-1 | - | TRBV11-3 | TGTGCCAGCAGTTGGTCTGAAGCTTTCTTT | CASSWSEAFF
- | TRBJ1-2 | - | TRBV29-1 | TGCAGCGTTGATTTCTGGGGCGCGAATGGCTACACCTTC | CSVDFWGANGYTF
- | TRBJ2-3 | TRBD2 | TRBV13 | TGTGCCAGCAGCTCGGGACTAGCGGGGGCCAAAGAGAGCACAGATACGCAGTATTTT | CASSSGLAGAKESTDTQYF
- | TRBJ1-1 | - | TRBV2 | TGTGCCAGCACCTTCCTCGGGGCGGGGAACACTGAAGCTTTCTTT | CASTFLGAGNTEAFF
- | TRBJ2-7 | TRBD1 | TRBV12-5 | TGTGCTAGTGGCCTATCCGGGACAGCCTACGAGCAGTACTTC | CASGLSGTAYEQYF
- | TRBJ2-7 | TRBD2 | TRBV6-5 | TGTGCCAGCAGCGACCGGACTAGCGGCTACGAGCAGTACTTC | CASSDRTSGYEQYF
- | TRBJ1-2 | - | TRBV7-9 | TGTGCCAGCAGCCACGCCAGGGGAATTAACTATGGCTACACCTTC | CASSHARGINYGYTF
- | TRBJ1-2 | - | TRBV6-6 | TGTGCGGGAAGATCCATAAACTATGGCTACACCTTC | CAGRSINYGYTF
once | TRBJ1-2 | - | TRBV28 | TGTGCCAGCCGACAAGCCGACGGAAACTATGGCTACACCTTC | CASRQADGNYGYTF
- | TRBJ2-1 | TRBD2 | TRBV4-3 | TGCGCCAGCAGCCAAGACACTAGCGCTTATGAGCAGTTCTTC | CASSQDTSAYEQFF
- | TRBJ1-6 | - | TRBV7-7 | TGTGCTAGCAGCTTAGCGGTGCAGGGCGCGGGGAATTCACCCCTCCACTTT | CASSLAVQGAGNSPLHF
- | TRBJ1-2 | - | TRBV30 | TGTGCCTGGAGTCCCGGAGATGGCTACACCTTC | CAWSPGDGYTF
- | TRBJ2-5 | TRBD2 | TRBV7-7 | TGTGCTAGCAGCTCAGGACTAGCGGGGAGTGAGACCCAGTACTTC | CASSSGLAGSETQYF
- | TRBJ1-6 | TRBD1 | TRBV28 | TGTGCCAGCAGTTTATGGGACAGGGGGCCCGATTCACCCCTCCACTTT | CASSLWDRGPDSPLHF
- | TRBJ2-5 | - | TRBV5-1 | TGCGCCAGCACCGGGAGTTCGTCAAAGACCCAGTACTTC | CASTGSSSKTQYF
once | TRBJ2-5 | TRBD1 | TRBV6-6 | TGTGCCAGCAGTGGGACAGGGACAGAGACCCAGTACTTC | CASSGTGTETQYF
- | TRBJ2-7 | TRBD1 | TRBV7-2 | TGTGCCAGCAGCTCGCCGGGACAGAGCTCCTACGAGCAGTACTTC | CASSSPGQSSYEQYF
- | TRBJ2-5 | - | TRBV30 | TGTGCCTGGAGTTTATCCTCCCCAGAGACCCAGTACTTC | CAWSLSSPETQYF
- | TRBJ1-2 | - | TRBV29-1 | TGCAGCGTTGGGCAGAGCGGGGACTATGGCTACACCTTC | CSVGQSGDYGYTF
- | TRBJ2-7 | - | TRBV6-5 | TGTGCCAGCAGTTACTCGAGCAGGAGCTCCTACGAGCAGTACTTC | CASSYSSRSSYEQYF
once | TRBJ1-4 | TRBD1 | TRBV2 | TGTGCCAGCAGCGCAGGGGGCGAAGGTGAAAAACTGTTTTTT | CASSAGGEGEKLFF
- | TRBJ2-7 | - | TRBV28 | TGTGCCAGCAGTCCCCCACCGACCTACGAGCAGTACTTC | CASSPPPTYEQYF
- | TRBJ1-1 | TRBD1 | TRBV6-5 | TGTGCCAGCAGTCGAACAGGGGCTACTGAAGCTTTCTTT | CASSRTGATEAFF
once | TRBJ2-7 | - | TRBV6-1 | TGTGCCAGCAGCGTGACACCCTCGGACCCTTACGAGCAGTACTTC | CASSVTPSDPYEQYF
- | TRBJ2-7 | - | TRBV2 | TGTGCCAGCAGTGATAAAGGGGGTCCTTTTCCCGGGTCCTTC | CASSDKGGPFPGSF
- | TRBJ2-1 | TRBD2 | TRBV5-4 | TGTGCCAGCAGCAAACCCGGGACTAGTTTCGATGAGCAGTTCTTC | CASSKPGTSFDEQFF
- | TRBJ2-7 | - | TRBV6-5 | TGTGCCAGCAGCCCGCAGAATAGCGGTGGGGAGCAGTACTTC | CASSPQNSGGEQYF
- | TRBJ2-5 | - | TRBV19 | TGTGCCAGTAGTATGCAAGGTTTCGAGACCCAGTACTTC | CASSMQGFETQYF
- | TRBJ2-2 | - | TRBV5-1 | TGCGCCAGCAGCTTGGAGTACACCGGGGAGCTGTTTTTT | CASSLEYTGELFF
- | TRBJ2-3 | - | TRBV5-1 | TGCGCCAGCAGCTTGGCGGCTGGAACCAGCACAGATACGCAGTATTTT | CASSLAAGTSTDTQYF
- | TRBJ2-2 | - | TRBV7-2 | TGTGCCAGCAGAAGACCGAACACCGGGGAGCTGTTTTTT | CASRRPNTGELFF
- | TRBJ1-3 | - | TRBV7-2 | TGTGCCAGCAGCTTTTCGTTTAGGGGAAACACCATATATTTT | CASSFSFRGNTIYF
once | TRBJ1-2 | - | TRBV6-5 | TGTGCCAGCAGTGCCGACAGGATAGGTGGTGGCTACACCTTC | CASSADRIGGGYTF
- | TRBJ1-6 | - | TRBV15 | TGTGCCACCAGCAGAGGCCGGACGGCCGTCGAATCACCCCTCCACTTT | CATSRGRTAVESPLHF
once | TRBJ2-7 | - | TRBV28 | TGTGCCAGCAACGGGGCAGGAAGAAGCTCCTACGAGCAGTACTTC | CASNGAGRSSYEQYF
- | TRBJ1-3 | TRBD1 | TRBV7-9 | TGTGCCAGCAGCGCCCCGGGACAGGGGTCGGGAAACACCATATATTTT | CASSAPGQGSGNTIYF
once | TRBJ2-1 | - | TRBV6-1 | TGTGCCATCACCCAGGCGACCCAAGGGAATGAGCAGTTCTTC | CAITQATQGNEQFF
- | TRBJ2-5 | TRBD1 | TRBV29-1 | TGCAGCGTTGAGACAGGGGCAAAGTCCGAGACCCAGTACTTC | CSVETGAKSETQYF
- | TRBJ2-5 | - | TRBV5-1 | TGCGCCAGCAGCTTGGTAGGGGGAGAGGAGACCCAGTACTTC | CASSLVGGEETQYF
- | TRBJ1-2 | - | TRBV5-5 | TGTGCCAGCAGCCACCAGGGAAAAGATGGCTACACCTTC | CASSHQGKDGYTF
few | TRBJ2-5 | - | TRBV9 | TGTGCCAGCAGCGTAGGGGGGAACCAAGAGACCCAGTACTTC | CASSVGGNQETQYF
once | TRBJ2-1 | - | TRBV6-5 | TGTGCCAGCAGCACGGGGGTTGAGGCCTACAATGAGCAGTTCTTC | CASSTGVEAYNEQFF
- | TRBJ2-2 | - | TRBV5-1 | TGCGCCAGCAGCTTGGCAGGAGTCGGCACCGGGGAGCTGTTTTTT | CASSLAGVGTGELFF
- | TRBJ1-6 | - | TRBV10-3 | TGTGCCATCAGTGGTCCCCAGGAAAATTCACCCCTCCACTTT | CAISGPQENSPLHF
- | TRBJ1-1 | - | TRBV7-6 | TGTGCCAGCATCCCCGGCGGGGGGCCGAACACTGAAGCTTTCTTT | CASIPGGGPNTEAFF
- | TRBJ2-2 | - | TRBV30 | TGTGCCTGGAGTGTTCTCCACACCCCCACCAGGGAGCTGTTTTTT | CAWSVLHTPTRELFF
- | TRBJ1-4 | TRBD1 | TRBV5-1 | TGCGCCAGCAGCGAGGGGACAGGGGGCGGAAAACTGTTTTTT | CASSEGTGGGKLFF
- | TRBJ2-1 | - | TRBV6-4 | TGTGCCAGCAGTCGAAACTCGGGTTCCCATGAGCAGTTCTTC | CASSRNSGSHEQFF
- | TRBJ2-4 | - | TRBV6-8 | TGTGCCAGCGTAGGGGGGGCGAGTGGAGCCAAAAACATTCAGTACTTC | CASVGGASGAKNIQYF
- | TRBJ2-1 | - | TRBV5-1 | TGCGCCAGCAGCGCCGGGACGGCAAACAATGAGCAGTTCTTC | CASSAGTANNEQFF
- | TRBJ1-2 | TRBD1 | TRBV6-5 | TGTGCCAGCAGTTACACGACCGGGACAGAGATCTTC | CASSYTTGTEIF
- | TRBJ1-6 | TRBD1 | TRBV9 | TGTGCCAGCGGGGAACAGGGGCAAAATTCACCCCTCCACTTT | CASGEQGQNSPLHF
- | TRBJ2-1 | TRBD1 | TRBV5-4 | TGTGCCAGCAGCCCGGACAGGGGGCAGTACAATGAGCAGTTCTTC | CASSPDRGQYNEQFF
- | TRBJ2-7 | - | TRBV7-9 | TGTGCCAGCAGCTTAGCTCCCCCGGCTCCGCGCGCCCACGAGCAGTACTTC | CASSLAPPAPRAHEQYF
- | TRBJ1-1 | - | TRBV5-4 | TGTGCCAGCAGCCTGGAAAGGAACACTGAAGCTTTCTTT | CASSLERNTEAFF
- | TRBJ1-5 | - | TRBV6-5 | TGTGCCAGCAGTAGGGACAAGCATCAGCCCCAGCATTTT | CASSRDKHQPQHF